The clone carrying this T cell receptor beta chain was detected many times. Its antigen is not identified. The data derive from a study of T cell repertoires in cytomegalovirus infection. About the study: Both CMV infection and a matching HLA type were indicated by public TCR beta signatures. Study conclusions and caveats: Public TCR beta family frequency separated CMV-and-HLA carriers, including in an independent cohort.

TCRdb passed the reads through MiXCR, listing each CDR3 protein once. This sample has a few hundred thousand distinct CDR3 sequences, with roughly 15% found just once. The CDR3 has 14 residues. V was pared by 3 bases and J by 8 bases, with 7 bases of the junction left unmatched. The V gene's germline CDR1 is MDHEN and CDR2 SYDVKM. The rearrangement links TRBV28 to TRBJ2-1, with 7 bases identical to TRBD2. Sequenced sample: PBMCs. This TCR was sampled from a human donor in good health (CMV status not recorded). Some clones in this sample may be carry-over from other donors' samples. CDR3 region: CASSFAGVSHEQFF. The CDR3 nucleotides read TGTGCCAGCAGTTTTGCGGGAGTTTCCCATGAGCAGTTCTTC. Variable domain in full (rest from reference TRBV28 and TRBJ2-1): DVKVTQSSRYLVKRTGEKVFLECVQDMDHENMFWYRQDPGLGLRLIYFSYDVKMKEKGDIPEGYSVSREKKERFSLILESASTNQTSMYLCASSFAGVSHEQFFGPGTRLTVL.